This T cell receptor (beta chain) was obtained from a study of shared clonotypes between healthy human individuals. Regarding the study as a whole: Sequencing of the sorted subsets was shown by rarefaction to be incomplete despite large depth.

This CDR3 contains 15 residues. The V and J ends lost 3 bases and 3 bases, in that order; junction bases with no gene match: 7. Germline assignment: CDR1 SQVTM and CDR2 ANQGSEA. Positively selected for CCR7, the CD45RO-negative cells used as naive CD8 cells excluded terminally differentiated effector memory CD45RA+ cells. Donors, without exception, were Caucasian adults residing in Nashville, Tennessee. Regarding this clone: As yet, its antigen is unknown.

At deep level, the assay was performed. Clones were read by immunoSEQ multiplex PCR, and TCRdb kept only the in-frame ones, dropping some. The sample lists about 2.1 million clones, 85% to 95% occurring once. This rearrangement joins TRBV29-1 to TRBJ2-7; 11 nucleotides line up with TRBD1. Sequenced sample: naive CD8+ T cells from PBMCs. The receptor's source is a man younger than 35 in good health. Some clones in this sample may be carry-over from other donors' samples. The CDR3 nucleotides are TGCAGCGTTGATCGCGGACAGGGGGCCTTCTACGAGCAGTACTTC. Translating it yields CSVDRGQGAFYEQYF.